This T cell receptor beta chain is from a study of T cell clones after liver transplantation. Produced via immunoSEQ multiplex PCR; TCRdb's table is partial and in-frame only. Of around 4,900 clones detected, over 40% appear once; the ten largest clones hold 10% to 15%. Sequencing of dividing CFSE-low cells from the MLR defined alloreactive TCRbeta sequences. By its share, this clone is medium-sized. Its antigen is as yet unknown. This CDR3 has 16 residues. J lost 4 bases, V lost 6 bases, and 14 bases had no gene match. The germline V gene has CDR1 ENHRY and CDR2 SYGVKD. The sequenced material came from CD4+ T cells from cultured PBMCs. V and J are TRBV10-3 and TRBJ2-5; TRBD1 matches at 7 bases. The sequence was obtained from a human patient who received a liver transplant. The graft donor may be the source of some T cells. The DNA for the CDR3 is TGTGCCATCAGCCCCCGACAGGGATTGGGCTTAGAGACCCAGTACTTC. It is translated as CAISPRQGLGLETQYF.